These T cell receptor beta chains were read from a single sample in a study of T cell repertoires in cytomegalovirus infection. TCRdb analysed the reads with MiXCR anew, one entry per CDR3 protein. The sample includes 600,000 to 800,000 distinct CDR3 sequences, approximately 25% seen only once; the top ten take approximately 8.2%. The specimen sequenced was CD8+ T cells from PBMCs. These TCRs come from a human donor in good health (CMV status not recorded). Some clones in this sample may be carry-over from other donors' samples. Both conserved end residues are part of each CDR3. Each record gives: J gene, clone size, V gene, D gene, CDR3 protein, CDR3 DNA. D genes are given only for firm matches. Only some rows state a clone size, as once, few, many or a class for expanded clones.

>TRBJ1-2|few|TRBV20-1|TRBD1
CSARFPRDRNARGSSYGYTF
TGCAGTGCTAGGTTCCCCCGGGACAGGAACGCAAGGGGTTCCTCGTATGGCTACACCTTC
>TRBJ1-6|-|TRBV28|TRBD1
CASTGQGLGVLSSPLHF
TGTGCCAGCACCGGACAGGGGCTGGGTGTCCTTTCTTCACCCCTCCACTTT
>TRBJ2-1|few|TRBV20-1|-
CSARDRRGRDNEQFF
TGCAGTGCTAGAGATCGTCGTGGGCGGGACAATGAGCAGTTCTTC
>TRBJ2-1|many|TRBV12-3/TRBV12-4|TRBD2
CASSSGTSGVHEQFF
TGTGCCAGCAGTTCCGGGACTAGCGGGGTGCATGAGCAGTTCTTC
>TRBJ1-2|-|TRBV20-1|-
CSAVGGGGYTF
TGCAGTGCTGTAGGAGGTGGCGGCTACACCTTC
>TRBJ1-2|few|TRBV7-9|TRBD1
CASSPGGPRVYTF
TGTGCCAGCAGCCCAGGGGGCCCTCGAGTCTACACCTTC
>TRBJ2-6|-|TRBV6-5|-
CASSPYYEAALSGANVLTF
TGTGCCAGCAGTCCGTATTACGAGGCAGCTTTATCTGGGGCCAACGTCCTGACTTTC
>TRBJ1-5|many|TRBV7-6|TRBD1
CASSLSPGGNQPQHF
TGTGCCAGCAGCTTATCCCCAGGGGGAAATCAGCCCCAGCATTTT
>TRBJ2-1|few|TRBV7-3|TRBD2
CASSWAGGSYNEQFF
TGTGCCAGCAGCTGGGCGGGGGGCTCCTACAATGAGCAGTTCTTC
>TRBJ1-2|few|TRBV6-6|-
CASSPSTNGYTF
TGTGCCAGCAGTCCCTCGACTAATGGCTACACCTTC
>TRBJ2-3|many|TRBV12-3/TRBV12-4|-
CASSFVTSDTQYF
TGTGCCAGCAGTTTTGTAACGTCAGATACGCAGTATTTT
>TRBJ2-7|-|TRBV6-5|TRBD1
CASSYWGQAASYEQYF
TGTGCCAGCAGTTACTGGGGACAGGCGGCCTCCTACGAGCAGTACTTC
>TRBJ2-5|few|TRBV20-1|TRBD2
CSANSGGHQETQYF
TGCAGTGCTAATAGCGGGGGGCACCAAGAGACCCAGTACTTC
>TRBJ2-5|many|TRBV28|-
CASSFWEETQYF
TGTGCCAGCAGTTTCTGGGAGGAGACCCAGTACTTC
>TRBJ1-3|few|TRBV12-3/TRBV12-4|-
CASILTDGSSGNTIYF
TGTGCCAGCATTCTAACGGACGGAAGCTCTGGAAACACCATATATTTT
>TRBJ2-7|few|TRBV28|TRBD1
CASKPGGLEQYF
TGTGCCAGCAAGCCAGGGGGCCTTGAGCAGTACTTC
>TRBJ1-1|few|TRBV2|TRBD1
CASRWGQGLNTEAFF
TGTGCCAGCAGGTGGGGACAGGGACTGAACACTGAAGCTTTCTTT
>TRBJ2-4|-|TRBV5-6|-
CASSSRREYIQYF
TGTGCCAGCAGCTCAAGGAGGGAATACATTCAGTACTTC
>TRBJ2-1|few|TRBV7-6|TRBD1
CASSFGTGYEQFF
TGTGCCAGCAGCTTCGGGACAGGGTATGAGCAGTTCTTC
>TRBJ2-3|-|TRBV6-2/TRBV6-3|-
CASSYDRLSTDTQYF
TGTGCCAGCAGTTACGACAGGTTAAGCACAGATACGCAGTATTTT
>TRBJ1-2|-|TRBV20-1|-
CSSTGSIYGYTF
TGCAGCTCAACGGGGAGCATCTATGGCTACACCTTC
>TRBJ2-5|-|TRBV19|-
CATSIWGAEETQYF
TGTGCCACCTCCATATGGGGGGCGGAAGAGACCCAGTACTTC
>TRBJ2-1|-|TRBV6-2/TRBV6-3|TRBD2
CASSPTSGGPDRFF
TGTGCCAGCAGCCCCACTAGCGGGGGACCCGATAGGTTCTTC
>TRBJ1-6|-|TRBV20-1|-
CSARDSYLKHSPLHF
TGCAGTGCTAGAGATAGTTATCTAAAACATTCACCCCTCCACTTT
>TRBJ1-4|-|TRBV7-9|-
CASSFQDRYNEKLFF
TGTGCCAGCAGTTTCCAGGACAGATATAATGAAAAACTGTTTTTT
>TRBJ1-5|-|TRBV20-1|-
CSARDSGVGQLQHF
TGCAGTGCTAGAGATTCGGGCGTTGGACAGCTTCAGCATTTT
>TRBJ2-5|few|TRBV5-5|TRBD2
CASSLGAGGKTQYF
TGTGCCAGCAGCCTGGGTGCGGGAGGAAAGACCCAGTACTTC
>TRBJ2-1|many|TRBV6-5|TRBD2
CASSFAGGRNEQFF
TGTGCCAGCAGTTTCGCGGGGGGCCGGAATGAGCAGTTCTTC
>TRBJ2-3|-|TRBV28|-
CASSHDRDTQYF
TGTGCCAGCAGTCACGACAGAGATACGCAGTATTTT
>TRBJ2-5|-|TRBV29-1|-
CSVRQAGETQYF
TGCAGCGTACGACAGGCCGGGGAGACCCAGTACTTC
>TRBJ2-3|-|TRBV2|-
CASSFLGLRHTDTQYF
TGTGCCAGCAGCTTCTTGGGGCTCCGCCACACAGATACGCAGTATTTT
>TRBJ2-2|-|TRBV4-3|-
CASSQDRVTNTGELFF
TGCGCCAGCAGCCAAGACAGGGTTACGAACACCGGGGAGCTGTTTTTT
>TRBJ2-7|-|TRBV7-6|TRBD1
CASSLRTGIASYEQYF
TGTGCCAGCAGCTTAAGGACAGGGATCGCCTCCTACGAGCAGTACTTC
>TRBJ2-7|-|TRBV29-1|TRBD1
CSVPGQGANEQYF
TGCAGCGTCCCGGGACAGGGGGCCAACGAGCAGTACTTC
>TRBJ1-1|few|TRBV20-1|-
CSARDWAMEGNTEAFF
TGCAGTGCTAGAGATTGGGCCATGGAGGGGAACACTGAAGCTTTCTTT
>TRBJ1-5|-|TRBV12-5|-
CASVPGPGHQPQHF
TGTGCTAGTGTCCCGGGCCCCGGACACCAGCCCCAGCATTTT
>TRBJ2-3|-|TRBV20-1|-
CSALQSDTQYF
TGCAGTGCCCTTCAATCAGATACGCAGTATTTT
>TRBJ1-1|-|TRBV27|-
CATVGENTEAFF
TGTGCCACCGTGGGGGAGAACACTGAAGCTTTCTTT
>TRBJ1-3|-|TRBV5-1|-
CASSLAAARGNTIYF
TGCGCCAGCAGCTTGGCCGCAGCTAGAGGAAACACCATATATTTT
>TRBJ2-1|many|TRBV6-2/TRBV6-3|-
CASSYKFRGALFYNEQFF
TGTGCCAGCAGTTATAAGTTTCGGGGGGCCCTCTTCTACAATGAGCAGTTCTTC
>TRBJ2-1|many|TRBV7-6|-
CASSFYGGYNEQFF
TGTGCCAGCAGCTTTTACGGGGGCTACAATGAGCAGTTCTTC
>TRBJ1-4|many|TRBV28|-
CASSLEVHEKLFF
TGTGCCAGCAGTTTAGAGGTCCATGAAAAACTGTTTTTT
>TRBJ2-1|many|TRBV11-3|-
CASSLDSWSSYNEQFF
TGTGCCAGCAGCTTAGATAGTTGGAGCTCCTACAATGAGCAGTTCTTC
>TRBJ1-6|few|TRBV10-3|-
CAISDGTRYNSPLHF
TGTGCCATCAGTGACGGCACGAGGTATAATTCACCCCTCCACTTT